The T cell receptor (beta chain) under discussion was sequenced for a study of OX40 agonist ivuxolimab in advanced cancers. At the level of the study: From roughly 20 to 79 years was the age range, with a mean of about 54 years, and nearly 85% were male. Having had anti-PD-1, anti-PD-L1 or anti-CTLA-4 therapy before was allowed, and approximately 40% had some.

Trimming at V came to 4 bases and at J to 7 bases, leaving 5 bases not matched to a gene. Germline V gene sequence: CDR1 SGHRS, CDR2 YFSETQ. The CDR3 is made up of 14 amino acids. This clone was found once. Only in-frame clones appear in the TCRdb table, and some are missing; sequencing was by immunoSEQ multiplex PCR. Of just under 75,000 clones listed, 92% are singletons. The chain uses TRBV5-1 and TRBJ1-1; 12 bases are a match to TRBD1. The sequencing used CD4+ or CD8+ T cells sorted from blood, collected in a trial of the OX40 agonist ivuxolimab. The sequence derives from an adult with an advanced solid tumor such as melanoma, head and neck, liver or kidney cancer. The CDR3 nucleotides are TGCGCCAGCAGCCCGGGACAGGGGGCTGGTGAAGCTTTCTTT. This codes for CASSPGQGAGEAFF.